The sequence of this T cell receptor (beta chain) was determined in a study of CD8 T cells in Susac syndrome. It was with random hexamers that 0.5 to 1 ug RNA was reverse transcribed. Across 54 Vbeta and 13 Jbeta, immunoSEQ multiplex PCR amplified TCR beta CDR3. TCRdb re-called the immunoSEQ multiplex PCR reads with MiXCR, one entry per CDR3 protein. The sample yields hundreds of thousands of distinct CDR3 sequences, about 94% seen once. Control patients had untreated stable or active relapsing-remitting multiple sclerosis by revised McDonald criteria. Germline CDR1 is LNHNV and CDR2 is YYDKDF (reference sequence). V gave up 1 base and J gave up 5 bases, with 14 bases separating them. This CDR3 is built from 15 residues.

The clonotype originates from a human donor with multiple sclerosis. The sequencing sample was made of CD4+ T cells from PBMCs. V gene TRBV15 combines with J gene TRBJ2-5, with a tentative D call TRBD1 (6 bases). CDR3 region: CATSRVLGGMETQYF. The CDR3 DNA reads TGTGCCACCAGCAGAGTCCTAGGGGGAATGGAGACCCAGTACTTC.